Following are 14 T cell receptor beta chains from one sample sequenced in a study of PD-L1 blockade in urothelial cancer. TCRdb's copy holds only in-frame clones and misses some; the assay was immunoSEQ multiplex PCR. The sample shows 24,000 or so clones, about 83% of them seen only once. The specimen was PBMCs, collected around atezolizumab (anti-PD-L1) treatment. These receptors were taken from a man over 45 with urothelial cancer.

The chain links TRBV29-1 to TRBJ2-5, with D tentatively TRBD1 (5 bases). Trimming removed 4 bases from V and 5 bases from J, with 14 bases in between. CDR3 length: 13 residues. Germline V gene lookup returns CDR1 SQVTM and CDR2 ANQGSEA. The DNA of the CDR3 is TGCAGCGTTGCAGGGCCCGTAAAGGAGACCCAGTACTTC. Residues: CSVAGPVKETQYF.

The chain employs TRBV14 and TRBJ1-6, with a weak D call TRBD1 (6 bases). With 5 bases removed from V and 6 bases from J, the gap between germline ends came to 17 bases. There are 16 residues in the CDR3. Per germline, CDR1 SGHDN and CDR2 FVKESK. The CDR3, as DNA: TGTGCCAGCAGCTCGGGGGGGGCGCTCCGTAATTCACCCCTCCACTTT. This gives the protein CASSSGGALRNSPLHF.

This clone was picked up one time. The V gene is TRBV5-4, the J gene TRBJ2-5; D not resolved. CDR1 is SGHNT, CDR2 YYREEE, per germline (reference sequence). V gave up 4 bases and J gave up 2 bases, with 12 bases separating them. The CDR3 loop spans 14 amino acids. The CDR3 region has the DNA TGTGCCAGCAGCCGAAGCGAGGTTCAAGAGACCCAGTACTTC. This codes for CASSRSEVQETQYF.

This CDR3 reads CASGLGRGPFGEAFF. CDR3 nucleotides: TGTGCTAGTGGTTTAGGCAGGGGCCCCTTCGGTGAAGCTTTCTTT. The chain employs TRBV12-5 and TRBJ1-1; possible D gene TRBD1, 6 bases. This CDR3 contains 15 residues. Trimming removed 3 bases from V and 7 bases from J, with 18 bases in between. Germline CDR1 reads LGHNT; CDR2 reads FRNRAP.

V usage is TRBV5-1 and J usage is TRBJ1-1; D is unresolved. The CDR3 runs 13 residues. The germline V gene encodes CDR1 SGHRS and CDR2 YFSETQ. V gave up 0 bases and J gave up 3 bases, with 6 bases separating them. The CDR3 here is CASSLGGDTEAFF. The CDR3, as DNA: TGCGCCAGCAGCTTGGGCGGGGACACTGAAGCTTTCTTT. Filled out from reference TRBV5-1 and TRBJ1-1, the complete variable domain reads KAGVTQTPRYLIKTRGQQVTLSCSPISGHRSVSWYQQTPGQGLQFLFEYFSETQRNKGNFPGRFSGRQFSNSRSEMNVSTLELGDSALYLCASSLGGDTEAFFGQGTRLTVV.

The rearrangement uses TRBV28 and TRBJ1-5, with 8 bases matching TRBD1. Per germline, CDR1 MDHEN and CDR2 SYDVKM. This CDR3 has 13 residues. J gave up 7 bases and V 6 bases, and 5 bases lay outside the gene matches. CDR3 in amino acids: CASRKQGVQPQHF. The CDR3 nucleotides read TGTGCCAGCAGGAAACAGGGGGTACAGCCCCAGCATTTT.

This clone has just one count. The rearrangement joins TRBV7-3 to TRBJ2-3, with 8 bases identical to TRBD1. The V gene's germline CDR1 is SGHTA and CDR2 FQGTGA. With V trimmed by 3 bases and J by 6 bases, 8 bases remained unmatched. The CDR3 loop spans 15 amino acids. DNA for the CDR3: TGTGCCAGCAGCTTCGAGTGGACAGGGAGGGATACGCAGTATTTT. This sequence encodes CASSFEWTGRDTQYF.

The chain carries TRBV5-1 and TRBJ1-4; possible D gene TRBD1, 5 bases. CDR1 and CDR2 from the germline V gene are SGHRS and YFSETQ. Trimming removed 2 bases at V and 5 bases at J, with 16 bases between. This CDR3 comprises 16 residues. The CDR3 DNA reads TGCGCCAGCAGCTTCGACGACAGTGGTTTAAATGAAAAACTGTTTTTT. Translated, it gives CASSFDDSGLNEKLFF.

J is TRBJ2-7 and V is TRBV18; a weak D match, TRBD1 (6 bases). V dropped 3 bases and J dropped 0 bases, with 15 bases sitting between them. CDR1 KGHSH and CDR2 LQKENI come from the germline V gene. The CDR3 covers 16 residues. CDR3 amino acids: CASSPRLLQGSYEQYF. The CDR3 coding sequence is TGTGCCAGCTCACCTCGATTATTACAGGGCTCCTACGAGCAGTACTTC.

The gene calls are TRBV7-9 and TRBJ2-7; a possible D gene is TRBD2 (6 bases). Germline CDR1 SEHNR, CDR2 FQNEAQ (reference sequence). V lost 1 base to trimming and J lost 6 bases, with 16 bases between them. This CDR3 contains 15 residues. CDR3 residues: CASSLGAGSRGEQYF. The CDR3, as DNA: TGTGCCAGCAGCTTAGGGGCGGGGAGCCGGGGCGAGCAGTACTTC.

This clone rates as medium-sized. The chain links TRBV2 to TRBJ1-6; D is possibly TRBD1 (5 bases). Germline CDR1 and CDR2: SNHLY and FYNNEI. V was pared by 5 bases and J by 0 bases, with 14 bases between. The CDR3 runs to 17 residues. The CDR3 loop reads CASSMAGPSSYNSPLHF. DNA for the CDR3: TGTGCCAGCAGTATGGCAGGGCCTAGCTCCTATAATTCACCCCTCCACTTT.

This chain joins TRBV2 and TRBJ2-2; 7 nucleotides align to TRBD2. The CDR3 has 15 residues. J gave up 6 bases and V 10 bases, and 14 bases lay outside the gene matches. CDR1 and CDR2 (germline): SNHLY, FYNNEI. CDR3 loop: CATSGGAGASGELFF. The CDR3 DNA sequence: TGTGCCACCTCGGGCGGGGCGGGAGCTTCCGGGGAGCTGTTTTTT.

This rearrangement joins TRBV6-1 to TRBJ1-1; D not resolved. The CDR3 consists of 12 residues. CDR1 is MNHNS and CDR2 is SASEGT in the germline V gene. V lost 7 bases and J lost 6, with 12 bases in between. The CDR3 DNA follows: TGTGCCAGCAAGCCGGGAGTCGCTGAAGCTTTCTTT. Translation gives CASKPGVAEAFF.

The chain uses TRBV4-3 and TRBJ2-1, with 9 bases fitting TRBD2. The CDR3 covers 16 residues. V lost 3 bases, J lost 8 bases, and 11 bases stayed unmatched. Germline CDR1 and CDR2: LGHNA and YSLEER. CDR3 amino acids: CASSHQLAGGTDEQFF. The CDR3 DNA follows: TGCGCCAGCAGCCACCAACTAGCGGGCGGGACGGATGAGCAGTTCTTC.